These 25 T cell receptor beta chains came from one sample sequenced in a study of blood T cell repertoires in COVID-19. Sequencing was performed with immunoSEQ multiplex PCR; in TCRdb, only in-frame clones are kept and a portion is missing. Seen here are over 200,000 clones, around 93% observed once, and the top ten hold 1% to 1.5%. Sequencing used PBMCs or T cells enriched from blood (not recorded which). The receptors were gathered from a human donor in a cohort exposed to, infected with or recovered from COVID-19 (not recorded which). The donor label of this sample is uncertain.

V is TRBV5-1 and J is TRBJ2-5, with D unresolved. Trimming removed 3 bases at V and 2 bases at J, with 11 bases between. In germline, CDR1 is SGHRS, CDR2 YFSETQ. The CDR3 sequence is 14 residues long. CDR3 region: CASSSPGLQETQYF. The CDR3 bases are TGCGCCAGCAGCTCCCCAGGTTTGCAAGAGACCCAGTACTTC.

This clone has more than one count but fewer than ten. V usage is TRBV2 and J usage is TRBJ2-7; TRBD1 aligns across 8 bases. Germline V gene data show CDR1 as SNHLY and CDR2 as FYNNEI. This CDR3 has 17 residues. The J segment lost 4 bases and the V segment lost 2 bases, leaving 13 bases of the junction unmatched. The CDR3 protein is CASSERRTGTGPYEQYF. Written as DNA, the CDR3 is TGTGCCAGCAGTGAAAGAAGGACCGGGACAGGTCCTTACGAGCAGTACTTC.

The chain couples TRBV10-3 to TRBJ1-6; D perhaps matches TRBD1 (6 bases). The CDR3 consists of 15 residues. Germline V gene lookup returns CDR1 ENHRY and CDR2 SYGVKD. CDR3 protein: CAPTQAGGALSPLHF. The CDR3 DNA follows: TGTGCTCCCACCCAGGCTGGGGGGGCTCTTTCACCCCTCCACTTT.

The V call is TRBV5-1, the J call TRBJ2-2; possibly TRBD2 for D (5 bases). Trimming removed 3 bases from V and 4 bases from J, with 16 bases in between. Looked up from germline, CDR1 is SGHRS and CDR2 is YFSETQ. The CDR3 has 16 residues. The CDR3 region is CASSSRDSISTGELFF. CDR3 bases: TGCGCCAGCAGCTCCCGGGATTCCATTTCCACCGGGGAGCTGTTTTTT.

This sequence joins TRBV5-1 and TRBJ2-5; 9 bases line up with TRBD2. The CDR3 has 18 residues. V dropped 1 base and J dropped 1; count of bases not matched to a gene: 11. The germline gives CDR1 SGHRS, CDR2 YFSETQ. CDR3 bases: TGCGCCAGCAGCTTGACCTCGCTCCCTAGCGGGATCCAAGAGACCCAGTACTTC. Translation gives CASSLTSLPSGIQETQYF.

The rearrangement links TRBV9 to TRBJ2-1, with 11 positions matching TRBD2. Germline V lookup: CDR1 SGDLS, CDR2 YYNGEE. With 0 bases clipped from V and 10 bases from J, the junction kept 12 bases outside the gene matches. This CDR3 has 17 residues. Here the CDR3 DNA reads TGTGCCAGCAGCGTAGATGGACTGGAACTAGCGGGGGCCGAGCAGTTCTTC. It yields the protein CASSVDGLELAGAEQFF.

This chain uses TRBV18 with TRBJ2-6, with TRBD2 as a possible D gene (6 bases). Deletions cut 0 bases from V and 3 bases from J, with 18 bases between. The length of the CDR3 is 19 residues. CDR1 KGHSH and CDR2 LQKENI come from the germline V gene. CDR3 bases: TGTGCCAGCTCACCACCGACCGGCGGAGGGCTAGGTGGGGCCAACGTCCTGACTTTC. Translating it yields CASSPPTGGGLGGANVLTF. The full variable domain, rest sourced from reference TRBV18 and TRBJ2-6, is NAGVMQNPRHLVRRRGQEARLRCSPMKGHSHVYWYRQLPEEGLKFMVYLQKENIIDESGMPKERFSAEFPKEGPSILRIQQVVRGDSAAYFCASSPPTGGGLGGANVLTFGAGSRLTVL.

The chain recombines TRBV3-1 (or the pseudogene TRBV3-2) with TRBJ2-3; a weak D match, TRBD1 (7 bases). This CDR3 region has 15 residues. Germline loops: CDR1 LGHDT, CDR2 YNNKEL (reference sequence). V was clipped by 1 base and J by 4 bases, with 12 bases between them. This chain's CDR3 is CASSQGGRGADTQYF. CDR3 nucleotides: TGTGCCAGCAGCCAAGGTGGCAGGGGGGCAGATACGCAGTATTTT.

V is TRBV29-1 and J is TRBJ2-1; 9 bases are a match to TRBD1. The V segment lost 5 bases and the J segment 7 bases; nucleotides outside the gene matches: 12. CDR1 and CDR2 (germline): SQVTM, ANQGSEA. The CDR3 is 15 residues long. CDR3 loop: CSVREPGQGANEQFF. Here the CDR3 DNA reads TGCAGCGTTCGAGAACCGGGACAGGGTGCAAATGAGCAGTTCTTC.

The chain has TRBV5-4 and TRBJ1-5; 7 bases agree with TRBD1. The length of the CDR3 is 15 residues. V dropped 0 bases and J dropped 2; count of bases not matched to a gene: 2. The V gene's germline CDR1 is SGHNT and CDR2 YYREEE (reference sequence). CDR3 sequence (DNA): TGTGCCAGCAGCTTGGAAGGGGGCCGCAATCAGCCCCAGCATTTT. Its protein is CASSLEGGRNQPQHF.

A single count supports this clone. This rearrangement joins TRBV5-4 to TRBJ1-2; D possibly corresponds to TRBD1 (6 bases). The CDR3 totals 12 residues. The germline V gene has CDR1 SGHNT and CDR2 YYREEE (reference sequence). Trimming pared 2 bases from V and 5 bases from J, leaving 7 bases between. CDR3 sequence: CASSFQGYGYTF. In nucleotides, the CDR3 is TGTGCCAGCAGCTTTCAGGGGTATGGCTACACCTTC.

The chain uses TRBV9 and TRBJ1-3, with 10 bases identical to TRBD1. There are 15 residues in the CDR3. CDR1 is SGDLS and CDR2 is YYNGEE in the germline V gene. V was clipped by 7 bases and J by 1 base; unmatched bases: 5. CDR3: CASGGTGASGNTIYF. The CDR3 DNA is TGTGCCAGCGGGGGGACAGGGGCATCTGGAAACACCATATATTTT.

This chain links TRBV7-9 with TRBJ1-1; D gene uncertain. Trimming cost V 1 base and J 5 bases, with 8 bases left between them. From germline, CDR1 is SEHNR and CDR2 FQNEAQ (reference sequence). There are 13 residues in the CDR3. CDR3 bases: TGTGCCAGCAGCTTAGAGATCAGTACTGAAGCTTTCTTT. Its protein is CASSLEISTEAFF.

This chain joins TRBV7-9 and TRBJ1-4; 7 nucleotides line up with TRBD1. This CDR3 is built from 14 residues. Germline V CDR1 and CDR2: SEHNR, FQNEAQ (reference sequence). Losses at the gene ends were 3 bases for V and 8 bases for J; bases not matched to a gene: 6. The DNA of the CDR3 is TGTGCCAGCAGCTTGGTAGGGGGCAGAGAAAAACTGTTTTTT. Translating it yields CASSLVGGREKLFF.

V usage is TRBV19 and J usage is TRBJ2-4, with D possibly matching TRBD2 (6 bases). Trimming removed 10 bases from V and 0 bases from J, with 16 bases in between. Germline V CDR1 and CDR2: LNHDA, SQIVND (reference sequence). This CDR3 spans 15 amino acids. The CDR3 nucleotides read TGTGCCACCCGACCGGGACTGATAGCCAAAAACATTCAGTACTTC. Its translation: CATRPGLIAKNIQYF.

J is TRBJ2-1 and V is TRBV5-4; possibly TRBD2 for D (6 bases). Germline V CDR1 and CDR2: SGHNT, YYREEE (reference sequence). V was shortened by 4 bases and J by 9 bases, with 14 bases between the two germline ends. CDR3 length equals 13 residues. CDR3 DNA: TGTGCCAGCAGCCCCGGGACTGGCGGTGAGCAGTTCTTC. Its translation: CASSPGTGGEQFF.

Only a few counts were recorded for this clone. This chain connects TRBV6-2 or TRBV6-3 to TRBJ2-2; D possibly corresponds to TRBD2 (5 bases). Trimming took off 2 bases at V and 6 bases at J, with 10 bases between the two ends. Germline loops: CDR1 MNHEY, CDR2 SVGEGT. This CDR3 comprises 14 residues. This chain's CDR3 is CASSYGREPGELFF. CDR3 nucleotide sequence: TGTGCCAGCAGTTACGGTCGGGAACCCGGGGAGCTGTTTTTT.

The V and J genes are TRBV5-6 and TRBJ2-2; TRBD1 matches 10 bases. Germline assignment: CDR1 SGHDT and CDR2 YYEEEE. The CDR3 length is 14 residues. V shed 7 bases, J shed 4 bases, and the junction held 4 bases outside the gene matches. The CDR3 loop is CASGRTGGTGELFF. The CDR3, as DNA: TGTGCCAGCGGGCGGACAGGGGGCACCGGGGAGCTGTTTTTT.

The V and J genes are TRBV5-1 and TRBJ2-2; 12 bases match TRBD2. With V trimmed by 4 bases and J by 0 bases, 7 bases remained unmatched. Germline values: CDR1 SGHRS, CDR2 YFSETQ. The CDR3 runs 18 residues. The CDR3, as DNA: TGCGCCAGCAGCCCGTCTAGCGGGGGGGTGTCGAACACCGGGGAGCTGTTTTTT. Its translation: CASSPSSGGVSNTGELFF. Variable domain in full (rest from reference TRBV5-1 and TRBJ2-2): KAGVTQTPRYLIKTRGQQVTLSCSPISGHRSVSWYQQTPGQGLQFLFEYFSETQRNKGNFPGRFSGRQFSNSRSEMNVSTLELGDSALYLCASSPSSGGVSNTGELFFGEGSRLTVL.

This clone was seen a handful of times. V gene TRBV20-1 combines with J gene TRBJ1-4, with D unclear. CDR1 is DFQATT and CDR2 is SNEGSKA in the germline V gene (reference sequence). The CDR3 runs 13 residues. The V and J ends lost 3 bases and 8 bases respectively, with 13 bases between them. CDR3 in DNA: TGCAGTGCTAGTCGGGTCCCCGGGGAAAAACTGTTTTTT. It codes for CSASRVPGEKLFF.

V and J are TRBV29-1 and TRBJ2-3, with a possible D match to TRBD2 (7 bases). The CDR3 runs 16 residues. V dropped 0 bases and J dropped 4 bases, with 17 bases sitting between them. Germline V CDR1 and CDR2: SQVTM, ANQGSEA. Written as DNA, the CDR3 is TGCAGCGTTGAAGAGGGGGGGCTGAAGCCAGCAGATACGCAGTATTTT. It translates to CSVEEGGLKPADTQYF.

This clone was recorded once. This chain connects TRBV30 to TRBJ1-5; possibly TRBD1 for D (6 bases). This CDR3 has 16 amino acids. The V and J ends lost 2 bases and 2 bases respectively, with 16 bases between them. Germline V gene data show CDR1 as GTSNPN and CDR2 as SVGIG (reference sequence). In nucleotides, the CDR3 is TGTGCCTGGAGTCCGGGCAGGGGCGGTCGCAATCAGCCCCAGCATTTT. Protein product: CAWSPGRGGRNQPQHF.

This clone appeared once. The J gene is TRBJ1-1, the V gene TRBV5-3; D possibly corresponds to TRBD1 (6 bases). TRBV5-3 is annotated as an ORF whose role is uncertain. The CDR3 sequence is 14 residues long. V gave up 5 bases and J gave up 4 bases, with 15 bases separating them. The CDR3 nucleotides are TGTGCCAGAAGACGACAGGACTCTCGCACTGAAGCTTTCTTT. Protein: CARRRQDSRTEAFF.

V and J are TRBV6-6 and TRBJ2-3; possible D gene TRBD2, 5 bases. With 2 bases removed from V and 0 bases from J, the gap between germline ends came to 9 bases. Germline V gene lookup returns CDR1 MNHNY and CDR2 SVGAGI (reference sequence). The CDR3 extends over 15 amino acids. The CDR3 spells CASSYGSTSTDTQYF. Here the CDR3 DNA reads TGTGCCAGCAGTTACGGGAGCACTAGCACAGATACGCAGTATTTT.

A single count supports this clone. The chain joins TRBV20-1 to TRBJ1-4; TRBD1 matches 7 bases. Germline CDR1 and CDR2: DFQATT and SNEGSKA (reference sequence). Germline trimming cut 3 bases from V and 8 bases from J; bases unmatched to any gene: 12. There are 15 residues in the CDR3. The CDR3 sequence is CSASEGASLGEKLFF. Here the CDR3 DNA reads TGCAGTGCTAGTGAGGGGGCCTCCTTAGGGGAAAAACTGTTTTTT.